This T cell receptor (beta chain) was captured in a study of Tregs in tolerant kidney transplant recipients. In the study overall: Two populations were sorted: CD4+CD8-CD25+CD127- and CD4+CD8-4-1BB+CD40L-. Sorting of CD4+CD25+CD127- cells followed roughly three-day belatacept mixed lymphocyte reactions, sometimes with approximately five-day graft donor restimulation.

The CDR3 loop spans 14 amino acids. V was trimmed by 3 bases and J by 1 base, leaving 9 bases between them. Germline V gene lookup returns CDR1 ENHRY and CDR2 SYGVKD. Regarding this clone: Its antigen is as yet unknown.

Overall study results and limits: For some patients, primers changed over time, blocking nucleotide-level comparison.

Only in-frame clones appear in the TCRdb table, and some are missing; sequencing was by immunoSEQ multiplex PCR. The sample yields 1,500 to 2,000 clones, roughly 40% seen once. Sequencing was done on a sample of Tregs from blood cultured with allogeneic cells. The chain carries TRBV10-3 and TRBJ2-5, with a possible D match to TRBD1 (5 bases). The receptor was derived from a human patient who received a combined kidney and bone marrow transplant. The graft donor may be the source of some T cells. CDR3 DNA sequence: TGTGCCATCAGTGAAAGGGGCGCCCAAGAGACCCAGTACTTC. It encodes CAISERGAQETQYF.